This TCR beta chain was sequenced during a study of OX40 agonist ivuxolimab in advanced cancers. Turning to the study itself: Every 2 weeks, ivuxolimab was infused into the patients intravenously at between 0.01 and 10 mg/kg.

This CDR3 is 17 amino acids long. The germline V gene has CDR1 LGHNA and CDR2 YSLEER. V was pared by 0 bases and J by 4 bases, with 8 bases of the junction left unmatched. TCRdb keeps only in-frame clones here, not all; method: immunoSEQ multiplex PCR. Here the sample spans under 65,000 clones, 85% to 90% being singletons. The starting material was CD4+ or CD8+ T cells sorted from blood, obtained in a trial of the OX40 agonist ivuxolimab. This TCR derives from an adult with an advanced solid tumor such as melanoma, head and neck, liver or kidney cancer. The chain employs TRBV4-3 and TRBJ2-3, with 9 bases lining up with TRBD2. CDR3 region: CASSQDLAGGRPDTQYF. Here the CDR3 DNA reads TGCGCCAGCAGCCAAGATCTTGCGGGGGGGAGGCCAGATACGCAGTATTTT.